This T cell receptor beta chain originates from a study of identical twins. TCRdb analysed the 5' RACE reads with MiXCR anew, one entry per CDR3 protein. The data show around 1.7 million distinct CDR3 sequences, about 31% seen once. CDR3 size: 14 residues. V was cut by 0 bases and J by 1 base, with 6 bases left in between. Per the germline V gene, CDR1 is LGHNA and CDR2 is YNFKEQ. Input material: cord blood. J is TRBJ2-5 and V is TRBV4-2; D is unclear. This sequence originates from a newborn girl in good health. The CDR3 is CASSQDMAQETQYF. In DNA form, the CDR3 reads TGTGCCAGCAGCCAAGACATGGCCCAAGAGACCCAGTACTTC.